This T cell receptor (beta chain) was sequenced during a study of CXCR3-negative and CXCR3-positive naive CD8 T cells. Researchers prepared the TRB cDNA libraries using 5' RACE with UMI labels. TCRdb reworked the 5' RACE reads into one entry per CDR3 protein, no DNA. In all, the sample yields approximately 58,000 distinct CDR3 sequences. The CDR3 runs 15 residues. The germline CDR1 and CDR2 sequences are LNHNV and YYDKDF (reference sequence). Sequencing was done on a sample of naive CXCR3- CD8+ T cells from blood. As to subset: CD45RO-CCR7+CD27+CD95- naive CD8+ T cells lacking CXCR3 (TNR3-). The TCR originated in a human donor in good health. Some clones in this sample may be carry-over from other donors' samples. The V and J genes are TRBV15 and TRBJ2-7; there is no DNA to check the TCRdb D call of TRBD1. The CDR3: CATSKQGATSYEQYF.